This T cell receptor (beta chain) derives from a study of blood T cell repertoires in COVID-19. The CDR3 is 16 amino acids. The trim removed 4 bases at V and 2 bases at J, leaving 6 bases unmatched. Germline values: CDR1 MNHNS, CDR2 SASEGT. Method: immunoSEQ multiplex PCR; TCRdb's copy keeps in-frame clones and lacks some. This table has some 300,000 clones, 88% appearing once. The specimen was PBMCs or T cells enriched from blood (not recorded which). The TCR sequence derives from an older woman in a cohort exposed to, infected with or recovered from COVID-19 (not recorded which). The chain recombines TRBV6-1 with TRBJ2-3; TRBD2 agrees at 10 bases. The CDR3 sequence: CASSGLLAGTTDTQYF. The CDR3 DNA is TGTGCCAGCAGTGGCTTACTAGCGGGAACCACAGATACGCAGTATTTT.